These T cell receptor beta chains were read from a single sample in a study of early T cells in non-severe SARS-CoV-2 infection. TCRdb redid the calling of the 5' RACE reads with MiXCR, one entry per CDR3 protein. The sample includes fewer than 90,000 distinct CDR3 sequences, 14% of them seen just once. The sequenced sample consisted of whole blood. These receptors came from an adult who was a healthcare worker with PCR-confirmed SARS-CoV-2 infection or an uninfected control (not recorded which). Each CDR3 is given with its conserved first and last residue. D genes are given only for firm matches. Clone size appears in some rows only: once, few, many, or a class for an expanded clone.

V gene	D gene	clone size	CDR3 length	J gene	CDR3 protein	CDR3 DNA
TRBV9	.	few	15	TRBJ1-6	CASSVEGSHLLPLHF	TGTGCCAGCAGCGTAGAGGGGAGTCATTTGCTACCCCTCCACTTT
TRBV5-6	.	few	12	TRBJ1-1	CASSLLAGTTFF	TGTGCCAGCAGCTTGTTAGCAGGGACGACTTTCTTT
TRBV20-1	TRBD2	few	15	TRBJ2-7	CSATGLAGGNNEQYF	TGCAGTGCCACGGGACTAGCGGGGGGTAACAACGAGCAGTACTTC
TRBV2	.	many	12	TRBJ1-5	CASSAGTQPQHF	TGTGCCAGCAGTGCGGGGACTCAGCCCCAGCATTTT
TRBV4-1	.	few	15	TRBJ2-1	CASSQVEGSGNEQFF	TGCGCCAGCAGCCAAGTGGAGGGGTCGGGCAATGAGCAGTTCTTC
TRBV6-5	TRBD2	many	17	TRBJ2-7	CASSYSASGVSSYEQYF	TGTGCCAGCAGTTACTCGGCTAGCGGGGTCTCCTCCTACGAGCAGTACTTC
TRBV25-1	.	.	11	TRBJ2-7	CASSPSGEQYF	TGTGCCAGCAGCCCCTCGGGAGAGCAGTACTTC
TRBV4-1	.	.	15	TRBJ1-1	CASSQERVQYTEAFF	TGCGCCAGCAGCCAAGAGCGGGTCCAGTACACTGAAGCTTTCTTT
TRBV6-2/TRBV6-3	TRBD1	many	13	TRBJ1-5	CASMDRRNQPQHF	TGTGCCAGCATGGACAGGCGAAATCAGCCCCAGCATTTT
TRBV15	.	.	14	TRBJ1-2	CATSRADSYYGYTF	TGTGCCACCAGCAGAGCTGACAGCTACTATGGCTACACCTTC
TRBV29-1	.	few	16	TRBJ2-7	CSVEFPGQFSSYEQYF	TGCAGCGTTGAATTCCCCGGGCAGTTTTCTTCCTACGAGCAGTACTTC
TRBV7-2	.	few	14	TRBJ1-1	CASSSPRGFTEVFF	TGTGCCAGCAGCTCCCCTAGAGGTTTCACTGAAGTTTTCTTT
TRBV18	.	few	15	TRBJ2-2	CASSPGGRGTGELFF	TGTGCCAGCTCACCAGGAGGGAGAGGGACCGGGGAGCTGTTTTTT
TRBV9	.	.	13	TRBJ1-1	CASSVGQGPLAFF	TGTGCCAGCAGCGTAGGCCAGGGGCCGCTCGCTTTCTTT
TRBV7-6	TRBD2	.	17	TRBJ2-2	CASSRTSGGATAGELFF	TGTGCCAGCAGCCGGACTAGCGGGGGGGCCACCGCCGGGGAGCTGTTTTTT
TRBV12-3/TRBV12-4	TRBD1	few	13	TRBJ2-1	CASRSDRANEQFF	TGTGCCAGCAGGAGCGACAGGGCGAATGAGCAGTTCTTC
TRBV7-2	.	many	13	TRBJ2-7	CASSPGRSYEQYF	TGTGCCAGCAGCCCCGGCCGAAGCTACGAGCAGTACTTC
TRBV19	.	.	15	TRBJ2-2	CASSIEGQNTGELFF	TGTGCCAGTAGTATAGAGGGCCAAAACACCGGGGAGCTGTTTTTT
TRBV5-1	.	.	16	TRBJ2-2	CASSFTRAPNTGELFF	TGCGCCAGCAGCTTTACCAGGGCACCGAACACCGGGGAGCTGTTTTTT
TRBV29-1	.	few	12	TRBJ2-7	CSVDWGAGEQYF	TGCAGCGTTGATTGGGGGGCAGGCGAGCAGTACTTC
TRBV2	TRBD1	.	14	TRBJ2-3	CASSDAQGAGTQYF	TGTGCCAGCAGTGACGCCCAGGGGGCCGGTACGCAGTATTTT
TRBV12-3/TRBV12-4	.	many	13	TRBJ1-6	CASSLRFGSPLHF	TGTGCCAGCAGTTTGCGGTTTGGCTCACCCCTCCACTTT
TRBV20-1	.	.	13	TRBJ1-2	CSARDAQNYGYTF	TGCAGTGCTAGAGACGCACAGAACTATGGCTACACCTTC
TRBV5-1	.	.	14	TRBJ1-2	CASSLEGRIYGYTF	TGCGCCAGCAGCTTGGAAGGCAGGATCTATGGCTACACCTTC
TRBV29-1	.	.	11	TRBJ2-2	CSVAGTGELFF	TGCAGCGTTGCAGGCACCGGGGAGCTGTTTTTT
TRBV29-1	.	few	13	TRBJ1-1	CSVSDRMNTEAFF	TGCAGCGTCTCGGACCGAATGAACACTGAAGCTTTCTTT
TRBV7-9	TRBD2	.	15	TRBJ2-3	CASSVRGGSTDTQYF	TGTGCCAGCAGCGTACGCGGGGGTAGCACAGATACGCAGTATTTT
TRBV28	TRBD1	few	17	TRBJ2-6	CASSTGKRNAGANVLTF	TGTGCCAGCTCGACAGGGAAAAGGAACGCTGGGGCCAACGTCCTGACTTTC
TRBV5-1	TRBD1	few	14	TRBJ1-5	CASSWTGGDQPQHF	TGCGCCAGCAGCTGGACAGGGGGCGATCAGCCCCAGCATTTT
TRBV7-8	TRBD1	few	14	TRBJ1-6	CASSPDRVGSPLHF	TGTGCCAGCAGCCCCGACAGGGTTGGTTCACCCCTCCACTTT
TRBV11-3	.	.	13	TRBJ2-3	CASSLVDTDTQYF	TGTGCCAGCAGCTTAGTTGACACAGATACGCAGTATTTT
TRBV6-5	.	.	13	TRBJ1-6	CASSYRASAPLHF	TGTGCCAGCAGTTACAGGGCTTCTGCACCCCTCCACTTT
TRBV11-3	.	few	13	TRBJ2-3	CASSHAVGDTQYF	TGTGCCAGCAGCCATGCCGTGGGAGATACGCAGTATTTT
TRBV7-8	.	.	14	TRBJ1-1	CASSLVSLATEAFF	TGTGCCAGCAGCTTAGTTTCCCTGGCAACTGAAGCTTTCTTT
TRBV7-2	TRBD1	many	15	TRBJ2-1	CASSPRTGVYNEQFF	TGTGCCAGCAGCCCTCGGACAGGGGTCTACAATGAGCAGTTCTTC
TRBV7-6	TRBD1	many	16	TRBJ2-7	CASSLAPGQGAHEQYF	TGTGCCAGCAGCTTAGCGCCGGGACAGGGTGCCCACGAGCAGTACTTC